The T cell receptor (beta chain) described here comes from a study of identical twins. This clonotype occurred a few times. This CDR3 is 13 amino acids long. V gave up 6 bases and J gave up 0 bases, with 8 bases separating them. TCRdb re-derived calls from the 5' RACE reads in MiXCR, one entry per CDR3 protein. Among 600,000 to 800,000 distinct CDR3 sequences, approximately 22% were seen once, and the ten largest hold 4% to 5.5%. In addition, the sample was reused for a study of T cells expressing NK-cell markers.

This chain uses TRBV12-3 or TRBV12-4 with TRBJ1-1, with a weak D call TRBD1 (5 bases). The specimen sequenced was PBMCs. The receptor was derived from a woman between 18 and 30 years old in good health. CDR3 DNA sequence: TGTGCCAGCAGGGACACAATGAACACTGAAGCTTTCTTT. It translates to CASRDTMNTEAFF.